This T cell receptor beta chain was obtained from a study of cytomegalovirus exposure and HLA in healthy donors. PCR employed 60 Vbeta and 13 Jbeta primers. Only in-frame clones appear in the TCRdb table, and some are missing; sequencing was by immunoSEQ multiplex PCR. Of 160,000 or so clones in the sample, approximately 75% were seen once. Per the germline V gene, CDR1 is MGHRA and CDR2 is YSYEKL. This CDR3 contains 18 residues. V lost 4 bases and J lost 1; bases outside the gene matches: 6. This TCR derives from a man aged 45 to 65 in good health and CMV-seropositive. The V call is TRBV4-1, the J call TRBJ2-1; 14 positions match TRBD2. The sample taken for sequencing was PBMCs. The CDR3, as DNA: TGCGCCAGCAGCCGTGGGACTAGCGGGGGACAATCCTACAATGAGCAGTTCTTC. It yields the protein CASSRGTSGGQSYNEQFF.